This entry lists 3 T cell receptor beta chains sequenced from one sample in a study of spatial heterogeneity in lung cancer. MiXCR, run by TCRdb on the 5' RACE reads, gives a single entry per CDR3 protein. The sample records 20,000 to 25,000 distinct CDR3 sequences, roughly 4.2% being singletons. Time point denoted: sample taken at primary tumor resection. Sequenced here: PBMCs, sampled at surgery. These receptor sequences come from a male donor with early-stage non-small cell lung cancer.

This clonotype came up many times. The rearrangement links TRBV7-9 to TRBJ2-7, with D possibly matching TRBD2 (5 bases). This CDR3 contains 16 residues. V lost 4 bases and J lost 5, with 21 bases in between. CDR1 and CDR2 from the germline V gene are SEHNR and FQNEAQ (reference sequence). The CDR3 region has the DNA TGTGCCAGCAGCTCAGCCACGGGGATTCTCGACGACGAGCAGTACTTC. It translates to CASSSATGILDDEQYF.

Concerning this clonotype itself: The junction differs from germline at one of its ends, possibly a read error. CDR3 sequence: CASSYGVYDQFF. The CDR3 bases are TGTGCCAGCAGTTACGGTGTTTATGATCAGTTCTTC. The chain employs TRBV6-2 or TRBV6-3 and TRBJ2-1; no firm D call. This CDR3 is built from 12 residues. In germline, CDR1 is MNHEY, CDR2 SVGEGT.

This clonotype showed up many times. The chain couples TRBV7-2 to TRBJ2-7, with TRBD1 matching 7 bases. Germline loops: CDR1 SGHTA, CDR2 FQGNSA. J was trimmed by 5 bases and V by 3 bases; bases with no gene match: 7. CDR3 length: 14 residues. The CDR3 region is CASSFSRQGDEQYF. The DNA of the CDR3 is TGTGCCAGCAGCTTCTCTCGACAGGGTGACGAGCAGTACTTC.